This T cell receptor beta chain was documented in a study of T cell responses to AZD1222 COVID-19 vaccine. About the research overall: Timing groups of about 4 and about 12 weeks for second doses were pooled.

About this clone: Its antigen is still unknown.

The protocol was immunoSEQ multiplex PCR, while the TCRdb copy is restricted to in-frame clones and leaves out a portion. The sample carries 120,000 or so clones, 85% to 90% recorded once. Study outcomes and limitations: It should be noted that donors were predominantly white British and more often female, and clonal diversity was possibly underestimated. Regions left unmutated in variants are reportedly the target of nearly half of spike-specific TCRs. Dominant CD4 TCR responses targeted spike regions 160-218 and 743-854.

The TCR sequence derives from an adult in good health. Sequenced here: peripheral blood, sampled on day 0 of AZD1222 vaccination.

In DNA, the CDR3 is TGTGCCAGCAGTTGGGACAGGGGGAATGAAAAACTGTTTTTT. Protein: CASSWDRGNEKLFF. This rearrangement joins TRBV27 to TRBJ1-4; 11 positions agree with TRBD1. This CDR3 spans 14 amino acids. The ends lost 4 bases at V and 5 bases at J; junction bases unmatched: 0. Germline values: CDR1 MNHEY, CDR2 SMNVEV (reference sequence).